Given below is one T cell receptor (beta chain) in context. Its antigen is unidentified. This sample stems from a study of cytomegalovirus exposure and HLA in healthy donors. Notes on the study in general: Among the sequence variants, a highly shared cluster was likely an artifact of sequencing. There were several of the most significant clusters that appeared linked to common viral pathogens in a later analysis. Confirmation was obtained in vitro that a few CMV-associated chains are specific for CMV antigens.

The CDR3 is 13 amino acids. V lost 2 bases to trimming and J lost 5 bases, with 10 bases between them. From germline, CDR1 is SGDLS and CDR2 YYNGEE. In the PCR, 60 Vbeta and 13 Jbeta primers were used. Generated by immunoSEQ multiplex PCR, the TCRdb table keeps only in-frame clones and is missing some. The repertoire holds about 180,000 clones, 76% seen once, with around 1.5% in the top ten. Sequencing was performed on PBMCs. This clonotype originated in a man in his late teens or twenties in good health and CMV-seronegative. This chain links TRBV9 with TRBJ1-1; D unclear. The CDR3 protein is CASSVSGETEAFF. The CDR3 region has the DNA TGTGCCAGCAGCGTCTCCGGGGAGACTGAAGCTTTCTTT.